Here is one T cell receptor (beta chain) with its context. The CDR3 sequence is 15 residues long. Germline V CDR1 and CDR2: MDHEN, SYDVKM. V lost 3 bases and J lost 4, with 12 bases in between. This sample is part of a study of T cell changes during pregnancy in multiple sclerosis. The table came from immunoSEQ multiplex PCR; TCRdb's copy has only in-frame clones and leaves some out. The repertoire holds 40,000 to 55,000 clones, with about 93% as singletons. The chain employs TRBV28 and TRBJ2-2, with TRBD1 as a possible D gene (5 bases). The sequence was obtained from a female donor with multiple sclerosis, enrolled in a pregnancy study. Sequencing was performed on CD4+ T cells from peripheral blood mononuclear cells, taken in the second trimester of pregnancy. CDR3 residues: CASSLGLVSTGELFF. The CDR3 nucleotides are TGTGCCAGCAGTTTGGGGCTAGTCAGCACCGGGGAGCTGTTTTTT.